This T cell receptor beta chain was captured by sequencing in a study of CD8+ T cells in alopecia areata. General observations from the study: Numerous clones, expanded in lesions, remained in scalp and blood during tofacitinib. Greater clonality was observed in lesional scalp samples, especially alopecia totalis/universalis, versus normal scalp. Tofacitinib yielded significantly lower scalp clonality and fewer expanded CD8+ clones among the top 100.

Treatment meaning: oral pan-JAK inhibitor, 5-10 mg twice daily. Following extraction, RNA underwent reverse transcription to cDNA, which served as the sequencing template. Data came from immunoSEQ multiplex PCR; TCRdb stores just in-frame clones and leaves some out. The table lists 200,000 or so clones, roughly 60% of them singletons. This clone was seen more than once but under ten times. Its antigen is not identified. CDR1 and CDR2 (germline): MNHEY, SMNVEV (reference sequence). V was pared by 4 bases and J by 2 bases, with 14 bases between. This CDR3 comprises 15 residues. This TCR came from a human donor with alopecia areata. This specimen consisted of CD4+ T cells sorted from blood, obtained at week 24, from a patient treated with tofacitinib. This chain uses TRBV27 with TRBJ2-5; no firm D call. The CDR3 bases are TGTGCCAGCAGTTACCGAGTGGGTTTTCAAGAGACCCAGTACTTC. Translation: CASSYRVGFQETQYF.